This T cell receptor beta chain was documented in a study of radiotherapy plus CTLA-4 blockade in lung cancer. Only a few counts were recorded for this clone. Germline-derived CDR1 and CDR2 are SGDLS and YYNGEE. The CDR3 is 17 amino acids. V lost 0 bases to trimming and J lost 4 bases; unmatched junction nucleotides: 8. Profiled with immunoSEQ multiplex PCR; TCRdb holds only in-frame clones, not every one. The table has about 93,000 clones, about 90% seen once; the top ten hold under 5.5%. This sequence joins TRBV9 and TRBJ2-2; 8 positions match TRBD2. This TCR came from a human donor with non-small cell lung cancer that progressed on radiotherapy plus ipilimumab. Source: peripheral blood, taken from a patient treated with radiotherapy plus ipilimumab. Here the CDR3 reads CASSVGELAGFTGELFF. The CDR3 bases are TGTGCCAGCAGCGTAGGAGAATTAGCGGGATTCACCGGGGAGCTGTTTTTT.